Listed below are T cell receptor beta chains from one sample, sequenced in a study of blood T cell repertoires in COVID-19. Data came from immunoSEQ multiplex PCR; TCRdb stores just in-frame clones and leaves some out. The sample shows around 250,000 clones, 88% of them seen only once. Sequences were obtained from PBMCs or T cells enriched from blood (not recorded which). These receptors were obtained from a woman between 40 and 55 years old with acute COVID-19. The CDR3 runs from the conserved cysteine through the conserved F or W. D genes are given only for firm matches. The listing skips clone size in some rows; elsewhere it reads once, few, many or a size class.

d_gene: TRBD2
v_gene: TRBV10-2
j_gene: TRBJ2-2
abundance: .
CDR3aa: CATIAGGRTGELFF
CDR3nt: TGCGCCACCATAGCGGGAGGGCGCACCGGGGAGCTGTTTTTT

d_gene: .
v_gene: TRBV6-5
j_gene: TRBJ1-5
abundance: .
CDR3aa: CASQILRGHQPQHF
CDR3nt: TGTGCCAGTCAAATCCTCAGGGGACATCAGCCCCAGCATTTT

d_gene: .
v_gene: TRBV5-1
j_gene: TRBJ2-1
abundance: .
CDR3aa: CASSLVFDEQFF
CDR3nt: TGCGCCAGCAGCTTGGTTTTCGATGAGCAGTTCTTC

d_gene: .
v_gene: TRBV29-1
j_gene: TRBJ1-1
abundance: once
CDR3aa: CSASRGTNTEAFF
CDR3nt: TGCAGCGCCTCCAGAGGAACGAACACTGAAGCTTTCTTT

d_gene: .
v_gene: TRBV7-7
j_gene: TRBJ2-5
abundance: .
CDR3aa: CASSPKRRLGETQYF
CDR3nt: TGTGCTAGCAGCCCCAAACGGAGGCTCGGAGAGACCCAGTACTTC

d_gene: .
v_gene: TRBV11-3
j_gene: TRBJ2-5
abundance: .
CDR3aa: CASSFPGEETQYF
CDR3nt: TGTGCCAGCAGCTTTCCCGGGGAGGAGACCCAGTACTTC

d_gene: .
v_gene: TRBV7-9
j_gene: TRBJ2-7
abundance: .
CDR3aa: CASRTTSSEQYF
CDR3nt: TGTGCCAGCAGAACCACTAGTAGCGAGCAGTACTTC

d_gene: TRBD2
v_gene: TRBV27
j_gene: TRBJ2-1
abundance: once
CDR3aa: CASSRWEGLNEQFF
CDR3nt: TGTGCCAGCAGTAGGTGGGAGGGCCTGAATGAGCAGTTCTTC

d_gene: .
v_gene: TRBV13
j_gene: TRBJ2-3
abundance: once
CDR3aa: CASSPRRGGTDTQYF
CDR3nt: TGTGCCAGCAGCCCCCGGAGGGGCGGCACAGATACGCAGTATTTT

d_gene: .
v_gene: TRBV5-6
j_gene: TRBJ1-4
abundance: .
CDR3aa: CASSSFGLAPREKLFF
CDR3nt: TGTGCCAGCAGCTCTTTTGGACTGGCCCCGCGGGAAAAACTGTTTTTT

d_gene: .
v_gene: TRBV5-4
j_gene: TRBJ2-7
abundance: .
CDR3aa: CASSRQRGARYDEQYF
CDR3nt: TGTGCCAGCAGCAGACAGCGCGGGGCGAGGTATGACGAGCAGTACTTC

d_gene: TRBD1
v_gene: TRBV28
j_gene: TRBJ1-5
abundance: .
CDR3aa: CASSSPGQGGNQPQHF
CDR3nt: TGTGCCAGCAGTTCACCGGGACAGGGGGGCAATCAGCCCCAGCATTTT

d_gene: .
v_gene: TRBV10-3
j_gene: TRBJ1-6
abundance: .
CDR3aa: CAISDGGPYNSPLHF
CDR3nt: TGTGCCATCAGTGACGGAGGGCCCTATAATTCACCCCTCCACTTT

d_gene: .
v_gene: TRBV27
j_gene: TRBJ1-5
abundance: .
CDR3aa: CASSSLSGVGQPQHF
CDR3nt: TGTGCCAGCAGTTCCCTATCAGGGGTCGGTCAGCCCCAGCATTTT

d_gene: TRBD1
v_gene: TRBV19
j_gene: TRBJ1-2
abundance: .
CDR3aa: CAIKRNPGQVDGYTF
CDR3nt: TGTGCCATTAAGAGGAACCCGGGACAGGTAGACGGCTACACCTTC

d_gene: TRBD1
v_gene: TRBV9
j_gene: TRBJ1-6
abundance: once
CDR3aa: CASSAPGTGGYNSPLHF
CDR3nt: TGTGCCAGCAGCGCCCCCGGGACAGGGGGTTATAATTCACCCCTCCACTTT

d_gene: .
v_gene: TRBV7-3
j_gene: TRBJ2-3
abundance: once
CDR3aa: CASSLTIGEADTQYF
CDR3nt: TGTGCCAGCAGCTTAACGATAGGGGAAGCAGATACGCAGTATTTT

d_gene: .
v_gene: TRBV12-1
j_gene: TRBJ1-6
abundance: .
CDR3aa: CASSSRQGRPSPLHF
CDR3nt: TGTGCCAGCAGCTCTCGGCAGGGGCGTCCTTCACCCCTCCACTTT

d_gene: .
v_gene: TRBV7-9
j_gene: TRBJ2-1
abundance: .
CDR3aa: CASSLMGHLYNEQFF
CDR3nt: TGTGCCAGCAGCTTGATGGGACATCTATACAATGAGCAGTTCTTC

d_gene: TRBD2
v_gene: TRBV2
j_gene: TRBJ2-1
abundance: .
CDR3aa: CASSDPGGPLSYNEQFF
CDR3nt: TGTGCCAGCAGTGACCCGGGAGGCCCTCTCTCCTACAATGAGCAGTTCTTC

d_gene: .
v_gene: TRBV19
j_gene: TRBJ2-5
abundance: .
CDR3aa: CASSIVREAQETQYF
CDR3nt: TGTGCCAGTAGTATCGTTCGGGAAGCCCAAGAGACCCAGTACTTC

d_gene: .
v_gene: TRBV5-1
j_gene: TRBJ2-5
abundance: .
CDR3aa: CASSLVYQETQYF
CDR3nt: TGCGCCAGCAGCTTGGTCTACCAAGAGACCCAGTACTTC

d_gene: TRBD1
v_gene: TRBV3-1/TRBV3-2
j_gene: TRBJ2-6
abundance: .
CDR3aa: CASSQVVGGGTGANVLTF
CDR3nt: TGTGCCAGCAGCCAAGTTGTAGGGGGCGGCACTGGGGCCAACGTCCTGACTTTC

d_gene: .
v_gene: TRBV27
j_gene: TRBJ2-3
abundance: .
CDR3aa: CASSFIQAQSTDTQYF
CDR3nt: TGTGCCAGCAGTTTTATTCAGGCACAGAGCACAGATACGCAGTATTTT

d_gene: TRBD2
v_gene: TRBV5-1
j_gene: TRBJ2-3
abundance: .
CDR3aa: CASSFFLAGATDTQYF
CDR3nt: TGCGCCAGCAGCTTCTTTCTAGCGGGAGCCACAGATACGCAGTATTTT

d_gene: .
v_gene: TRBV28
j_gene: TRBJ1-3
abundance: .
CDR3aa: CASSLDAGAGGNTIYF
CDR3nt: TGTGCCAGCAGTTTAGATGCGGGGGCAGGGGGAAACACCATATATTTT

d_gene: TRBD2
v_gene: TRBV7-9
j_gene: TRBJ2-1
abundance: .
CDR3aa: CASSPIAGVVSEQFF
CDR3nt: TGTGCCAGCAGCCCAATAGCGGGAGTAGTTAGTGAGCAGTTCTTC

d_gene: TRBD2
v_gene: TRBV7-6
j_gene: TRBJ2-1
abundance: .
CDR3aa: CASSLGGGRALDEQFF
CDR3nt: TGTGCCAGCAGCTTAGGAGGCGGGAGGGCCTTGGATGAGCAGTTCTTC

d_gene: .
v_gene: TRBV24-1
j_gene: TRBJ2-5
abundance: .
CDR3aa: CATSDSRLAPETQYF
CDR3nt: TGTGCCACCAGTGATTCCCGACTGGCCCCAGAGACCCAGTACTTC

d_gene: .
v_gene: TRBV6-1
j_gene: TRBJ2-7
abundance: .
CDR3aa: CASSEIWSGSSYEQYF
CDR3nt: TGTGCCAGCAGTGAAATCTGGAGCGGAAGCTCCTACGAGCAGTACTTC

d_gene: TRBD1
v_gene: TRBV2
j_gene: TRBJ1-5
abundance: .
CDR3aa: CASSPTGTGRQPQHF
CDR3nt: TGTGCCAGCAGTCCGACCGGGACAGGGCGCCAGCCCCAGCATTTT

d_gene: .
v_gene: TRBV27
j_gene: TRBJ2-3
abundance: once
CDR3aa: CASSFASLNTDTQYF
CDR3nt: TGTGCCAGCAGTTTCGCTAGCTTAAACACAGATACGCAGTATTTT

d_gene: .
v_gene: TRBV24-1
j_gene: TRBJ1-1
abundance: .
CDR3aa: CATSTADMNTEAFF
CDR3nt: TGTGCCACCAGTACCGCAGATATGAACACTGAAGCTTTCTTT

d_gene: .
v_gene: TRBV3-1/TRBV3-2
j_gene: TRBJ2-7
abundance: .
CDR3aa: CASSRYATGKLGEQYF
CDR3nt: TGTGCCAGCAGCCGATATGCAACAGGGAAACTGGGGGAGCAGTACTTC

d_gene: .
v_gene: TRBV28
j_gene: TRBJ1-6
abundance: .
CDR3aa: CASSLVARASYNSPLHF
CDR3nt: TGTGCCAGCAGTTTAGTTGCCAGGGCAAGCTATAATTCACCCCTCCACTTT

d_gene: TRBD2
v_gene: TRBV20-1
j_gene: TRBJ2-2
abundance: .
CDR3aa: CSASAGLAGPNTGELFF
CDR3nt: TGCAGTGCTAGTGCGGGACTAGCGGGACCGAACACCGGGGAGCTGTTTTTT

d_gene: TRBD2
v_gene: TRBV12-3/TRBV12-4
j_gene: TRBJ2-1
abundance: few
CDR3aa: CATGTKTYNEQFF
CDR3nt: TGTGCCACAGGGACTAAAACCTACAATGAGCAGTTCTTC

d_gene: TRBD2
v_gene: TRBV28
j_gene: TRBJ2-5
abundance: .
CDR3aa: CASRGSGRAWETQYF
CDR3nt: TGTGCCAGCCGAGGTAGCGGGAGGGCCTGGGAGACCCAGTACTTC

d_gene: .
v_gene: TRBV28
j_gene: TRBJ1-2
abundance: .
CDR3aa: CASKRGSLGPGYGYTF
CDR3nt: TGTGCCTCCAAACGGGGTTCGTTGGGCCCAGGCTATGGCTACACCTTC

d_gene: .
v_gene: TRBV7-8
j_gene: TRBJ1-2
abundance: .
CDR3aa: CASSLGGGFGPGYTF
CDR3nt: TGTGCCAGCAGCTTAGGGGGGGGATTTGGTCCGGGCTACACCTTC

d_gene: TRBD1
v_gene: TRBV9
j_gene: TRBJ1-2
abundance: .
CDR3aa: CASSAGTGVYGYTF
CDR3nt: TGTGCCAGCAGCGCCGGGACAGGGGTCTATGGCTACACCTTC

d_gene: .
v_gene: TRBV30
j_gene: TRBJ1-5
abundance: .
CDR3aa: CAWSLYGNQPQHF
CDR3nt: TGTGCCTGGAGTCTATACGGGAATCAGCCCCAGCATTTT

d_gene: .
v_gene: TRBV19
j_gene: TRBJ1-5
abundance: once
CDR3aa: CASIGTAGQPQHF
CDR3nt: TGTGCCAGTATAGGGACTGCCGGACAGCCCCAGCATTTT

d_gene: TRBD1
v_gene: TRBV7-9
j_gene: TRBJ2-5
abundance: .
CDR3aa: CASSLSSQGQGGGTQYF
CDR3nt: TGTGCCAGCAGCTTATCATCACAGGGACAGGGTGGCGGGACCCAGTACTTC

d_gene: .
v_gene: TRBV6-6
j_gene: TRBJ1-2
abundance: .
CDR3aa: CASSQGTYGYTF
CDR3nt: TGTGCCAGCAGCCAGGGGACCTATGGCTACACCTTC

d_gene: .
v_gene: TRBV5-1
j_gene: TRBJ2-7
abundance: .
CDR3aa: CASSLARNGDEQYF
CDR3nt: TGCGCCAGCAGCTTAGCCCGGAACGGGGACGAGCAGTACTTC

d_gene: .
v_gene: TRBV5-4
j_gene: TRBJ2-5
abundance: .
CDR3aa: CASSSDYLETQYF
CDR3nt: TGTGCCAGCAGCTCCGACTACCTCGAGACCCAGTACTTC

d_gene: .
v_gene: TRBV21-1
j_gene: TRBJ1-5
abundance: .
CDR3aa: CASSKALGVVSGQLLYSNQPQHF
CDR3nt: TGTGCCAGCAGCAAAGCGTTAGGGGTAGTCTCGGGCCAGCTGCTCTATAGCAATCAGCCCCAGCATTTT

d_gene: .
v_gene: TRBV13
j_gene: TRBJ1-1
abundance: .
CDR3aa: CASSPTANTEAFF
CDR3nt: TGTGCCAGCAGCCCGACAGCGAACACTGAAGCTTTCTTT

d_gene: .
v_gene: TRBV5-1
j_gene: TRBJ1-1
abundance: .
CDR3aa: CASSLGPQGNTEAFF
CDR3nt: TGCGCCAGCAGCTTGGGCCCTCAGGGAAATACTGAAGCTTTCTTT

d_gene: TRBD1
v_gene: TRBV10-3
j_gene: TRBJ1-5
abundance: .
CDR3aa: CAISESRGQSNQPQHF
CDR3nt: TGTGCCATCAGTGAGTCGAGGGGACAGTCCAATCAGCCCCAGCATTTT

d_gene: TRBD1
v_gene: TRBV5-4
j_gene: TRBJ1-6
abundance: .
CDR3aa: CASSLDRGPYNSPLHF
CDR3nt: TGTGCCAGCAGCTTGGACAGGGGGCCCTATAATTCACCCCTCCACTTT

d_gene: TRBD2
v_gene: TRBV24-1
j_gene: TRBJ2-1
abundance: few
CDR3aa: CATSDSTSSGVYNEQFF
CDR3nt: TGTGCCACCAGTGATTCCACCTCTAGCGGTGTATACAATGAGCAGTTCTTC

d_gene: .
v_gene: TRBV30
j_gene: TRBJ2-3
abundance: once
CDR3aa: CAWATGSNTQYF
CDR3nt: TGTGCCTGGGCAACAGGTTCTAATACGCAGTATTTT